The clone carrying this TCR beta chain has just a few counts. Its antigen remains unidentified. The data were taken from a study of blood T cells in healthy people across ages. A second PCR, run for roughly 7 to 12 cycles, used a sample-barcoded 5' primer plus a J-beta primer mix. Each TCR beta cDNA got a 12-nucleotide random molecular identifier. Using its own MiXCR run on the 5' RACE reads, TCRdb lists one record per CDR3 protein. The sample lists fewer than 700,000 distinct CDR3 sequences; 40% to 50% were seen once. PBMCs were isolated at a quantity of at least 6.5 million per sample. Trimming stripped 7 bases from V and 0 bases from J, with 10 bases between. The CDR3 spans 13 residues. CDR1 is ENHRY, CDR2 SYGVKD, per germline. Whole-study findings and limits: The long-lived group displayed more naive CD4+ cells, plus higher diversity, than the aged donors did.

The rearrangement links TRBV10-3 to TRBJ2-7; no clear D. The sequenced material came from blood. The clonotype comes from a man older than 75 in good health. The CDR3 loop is CAIKGTSSYEQYF. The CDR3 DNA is TGTGCCATCAAGGGAACGAGCTCCTACGAGCAGTACTTC.